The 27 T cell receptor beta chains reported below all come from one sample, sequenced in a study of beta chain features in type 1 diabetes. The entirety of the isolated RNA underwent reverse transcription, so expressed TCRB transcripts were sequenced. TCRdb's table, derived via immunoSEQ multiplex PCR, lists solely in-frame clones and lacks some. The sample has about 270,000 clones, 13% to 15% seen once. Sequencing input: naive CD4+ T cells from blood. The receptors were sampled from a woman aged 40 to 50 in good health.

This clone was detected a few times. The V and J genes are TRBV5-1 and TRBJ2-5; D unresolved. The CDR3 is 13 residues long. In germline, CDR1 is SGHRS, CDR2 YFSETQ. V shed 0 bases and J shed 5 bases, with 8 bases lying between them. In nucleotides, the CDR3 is TGCGCCAGCAGCTTGGGACCGCGGGAGACCCAGTACTTC. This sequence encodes CASSLGPRETQYF.

CDR3 DNA sequence: TGTGCCAGCAGCGTAGGCCCCCCGGTCAGCGGCGGCAATGAGCAGTTCTTC. It yields the protein CASSVGPPVSGGNEQFF. This chain joins TRBV9 and TRBJ2-1; D is perhaps TRBD2 (5 bases). V was clipped by 0 bases and J by 6 bases, with 19 bases between them. The CDR3 sequence is 17 residues long. The V gene's germline CDR1 is SGDLS and CDR2 YYNGEE. Using reference TRBV9 and TRBJ2-1 for the parts outside the CDR3, the full variable domain is DSGVTQTPKHLITATGQRVTLRCSPRSGDLSVYWYQQSLDQGLQFLIQYYNGEERAKGNILERFSAQQFPDLHSELNLSSLELGDSALYFCASSVGPPVSGGNEQFFGPGTRLTVL.

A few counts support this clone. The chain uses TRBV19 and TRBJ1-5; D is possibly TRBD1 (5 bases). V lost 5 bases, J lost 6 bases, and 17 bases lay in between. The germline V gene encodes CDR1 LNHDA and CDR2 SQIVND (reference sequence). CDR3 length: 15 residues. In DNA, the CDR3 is TGTGCCAGTAGTCCCGGGGCGGGGAGCGCTCAGCCCCAGCATTTT. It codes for CASSPGAGSAQPQHF.

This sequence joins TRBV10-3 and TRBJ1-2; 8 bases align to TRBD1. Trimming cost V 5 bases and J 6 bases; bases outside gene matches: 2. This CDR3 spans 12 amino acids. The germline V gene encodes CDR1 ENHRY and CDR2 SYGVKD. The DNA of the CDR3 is TGTGCCATCAGTCAGGGGGCTGATGGCTACACCTTC. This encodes CAISQGADGYTF.

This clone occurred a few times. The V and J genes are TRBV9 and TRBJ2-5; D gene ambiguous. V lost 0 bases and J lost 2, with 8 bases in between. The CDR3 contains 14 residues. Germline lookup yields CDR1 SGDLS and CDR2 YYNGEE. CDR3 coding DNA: TGTGCCAGCAGCGTAGTGGGCCAGCAAGAGACCCAGTACTTC. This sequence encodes CASSVVGQQETQYF.

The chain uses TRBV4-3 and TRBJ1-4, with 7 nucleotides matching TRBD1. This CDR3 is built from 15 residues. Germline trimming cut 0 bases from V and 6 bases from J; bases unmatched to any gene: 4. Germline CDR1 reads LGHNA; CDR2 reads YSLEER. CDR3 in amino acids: CASSQDLQGDEKLFF. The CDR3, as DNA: TGCGCCAGCAGCCAAGATCTGCAGGGGGATGAAAAACTGTTTTTT.

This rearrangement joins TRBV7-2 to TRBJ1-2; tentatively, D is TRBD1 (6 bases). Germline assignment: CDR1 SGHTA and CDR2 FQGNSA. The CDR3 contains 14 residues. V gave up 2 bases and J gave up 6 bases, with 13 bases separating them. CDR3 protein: CASSLRRTENGYTF. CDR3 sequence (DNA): TGTGCCAGCAGCTTACGAAGGACAGAAAATGGCTACACCTTC. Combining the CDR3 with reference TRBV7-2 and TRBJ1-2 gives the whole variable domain GAGVSQSPSNKVTEKGKDVELRCDPISGHTALYWYRQSLGQGLEFLIYFQGNSAPDKSGLPSDRFSAERTGGSVSTLTIQRTQQEDSAVYLCASSLRRTENGYTFGSGTRLTVV.

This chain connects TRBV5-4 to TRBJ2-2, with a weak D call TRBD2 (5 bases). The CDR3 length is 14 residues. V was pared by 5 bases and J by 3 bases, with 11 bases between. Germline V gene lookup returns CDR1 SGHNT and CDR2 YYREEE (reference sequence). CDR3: CASRRGIDTGELFF. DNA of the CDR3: TGTGCCAGCAGGCGAGGGATCGACACCGGGGAGCTGTTTTTT.

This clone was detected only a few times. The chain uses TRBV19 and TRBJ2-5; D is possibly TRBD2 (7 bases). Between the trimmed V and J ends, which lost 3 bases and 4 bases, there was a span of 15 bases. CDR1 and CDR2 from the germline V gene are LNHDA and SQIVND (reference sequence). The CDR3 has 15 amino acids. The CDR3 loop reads CASSMWGGAGETQYF. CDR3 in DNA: TGTGCCAGTAGTATGTGGGGGGGGGCCGGAGAGACCCAGTACTTC.

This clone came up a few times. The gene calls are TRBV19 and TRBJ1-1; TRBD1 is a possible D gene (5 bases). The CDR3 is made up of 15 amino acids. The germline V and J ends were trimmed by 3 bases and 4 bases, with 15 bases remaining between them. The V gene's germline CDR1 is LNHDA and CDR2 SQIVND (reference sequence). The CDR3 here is CASSISSPGGTEAFF. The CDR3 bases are TGTGCCAGTAGTATCAGCTCCCCGGGGGGCACTGAAGCTTTCTTT.

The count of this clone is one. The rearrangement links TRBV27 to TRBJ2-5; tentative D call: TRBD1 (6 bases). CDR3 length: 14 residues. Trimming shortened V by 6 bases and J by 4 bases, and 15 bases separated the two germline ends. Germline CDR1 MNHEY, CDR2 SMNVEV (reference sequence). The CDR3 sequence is CASSSGQQAETQYF. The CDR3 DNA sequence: TGTGCCAGCAGCTCCGGACAGCAGGCAGAGACCCAGTACTTC.

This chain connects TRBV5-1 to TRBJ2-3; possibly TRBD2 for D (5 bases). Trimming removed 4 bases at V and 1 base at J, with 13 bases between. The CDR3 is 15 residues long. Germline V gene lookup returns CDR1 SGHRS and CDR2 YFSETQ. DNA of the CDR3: TGCGCCAGCAGCGGGTCCTGGACTCGCACAGATACGCAGTATTTT. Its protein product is CASSGSWTRTDTQYF.

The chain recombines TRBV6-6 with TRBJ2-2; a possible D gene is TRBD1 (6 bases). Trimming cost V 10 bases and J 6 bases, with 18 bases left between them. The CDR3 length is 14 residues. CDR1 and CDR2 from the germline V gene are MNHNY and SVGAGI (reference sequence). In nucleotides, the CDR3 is TGTGCCACCTATCCTGCAGGGGAGTCCGGGGAGCTGTTTTTT. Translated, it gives CATYPAGESGELFF.

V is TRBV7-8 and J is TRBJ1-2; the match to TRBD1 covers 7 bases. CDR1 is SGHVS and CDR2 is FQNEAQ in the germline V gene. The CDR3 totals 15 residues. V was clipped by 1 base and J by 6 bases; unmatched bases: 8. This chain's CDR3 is CASSLVAGGRDGYTF. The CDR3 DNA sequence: TGTGCCAGCAGCTTAGTGGCAGGGGGGCGCGATGGCTACACCTTC.

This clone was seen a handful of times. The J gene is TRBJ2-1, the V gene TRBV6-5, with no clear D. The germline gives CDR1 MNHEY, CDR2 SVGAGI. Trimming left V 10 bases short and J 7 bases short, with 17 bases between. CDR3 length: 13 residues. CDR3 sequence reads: CAIRSGVTNEQFF. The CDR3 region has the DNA TGTGCCATACGAAGTGGAGTAACGAATGAGCAGTTCTTC.

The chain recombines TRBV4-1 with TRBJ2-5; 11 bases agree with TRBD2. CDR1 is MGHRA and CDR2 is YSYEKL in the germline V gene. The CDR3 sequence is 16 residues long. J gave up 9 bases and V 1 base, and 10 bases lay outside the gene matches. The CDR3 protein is CASSQAASGGSTAQYF. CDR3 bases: TGCGCCAGCAGCCAAGCGGCTAGCGGGGGGTCCACGGCCCAGTACTTC.

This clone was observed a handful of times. The CDR3 coding sequence is TGTGCCAGCTCACCAAATCCAGGGCTGAACACTGAAGCTTTCTTT. It is translated as CASSPNPGLNTEAFF. The rearrangement uses TRBV18 and TRBJ1-1; a possible D gene is TRBD1 (5 bases). Germline lookup yields CDR1 KGHSH and CDR2 LQKENI. CDR3 length: 15 amino acids. Trimming removed 2 bases from V and 0 bases from J, with 10 bases in between.

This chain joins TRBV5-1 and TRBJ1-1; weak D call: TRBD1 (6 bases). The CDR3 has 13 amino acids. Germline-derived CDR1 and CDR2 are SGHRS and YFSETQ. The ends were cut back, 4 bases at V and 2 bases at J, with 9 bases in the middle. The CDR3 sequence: CASSAQGNTEAFF. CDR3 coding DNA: TGCGCCAGCAGCGCACAGGGAAACACTGAAGCTTTCTTT. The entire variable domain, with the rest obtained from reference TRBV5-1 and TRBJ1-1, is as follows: KAGVTQTPRYLIKTRGQQVTLSCSPISGHRSVSWYQQTPGQGLQFLFEYFSETQRNKGNFPGRFSGRQFSNSRSEMNVSTLELGDSALYLCASSAQGNTEAFFGQGTRLTVV.

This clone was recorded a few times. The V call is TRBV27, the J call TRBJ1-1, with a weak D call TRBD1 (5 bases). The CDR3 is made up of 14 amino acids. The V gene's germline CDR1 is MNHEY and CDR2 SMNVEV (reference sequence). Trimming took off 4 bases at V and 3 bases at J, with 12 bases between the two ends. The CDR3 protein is CASSSPGLHTEAFF. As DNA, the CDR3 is TGTGCCAGCAGTTCCCCAGGGTTACACACTGAAGCTTTCTTT.

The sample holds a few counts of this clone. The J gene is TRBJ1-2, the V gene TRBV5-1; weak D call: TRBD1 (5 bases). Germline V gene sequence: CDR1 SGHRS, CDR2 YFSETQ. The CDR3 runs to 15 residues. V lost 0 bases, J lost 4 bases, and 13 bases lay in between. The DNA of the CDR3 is TGCGCCAGCAGCTTGGATCTGGGTCAGGGCTATGGCTACACCTTC. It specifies CASSLDLGQGYGYTF.

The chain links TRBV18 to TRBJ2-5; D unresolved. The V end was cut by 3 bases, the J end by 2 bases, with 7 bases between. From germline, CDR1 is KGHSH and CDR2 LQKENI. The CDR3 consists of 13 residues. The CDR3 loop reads CASSPAMQETQYF. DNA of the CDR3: TGTGCCAGCTCACCGGCAATGCAAGAGACCCAGTACTTC.

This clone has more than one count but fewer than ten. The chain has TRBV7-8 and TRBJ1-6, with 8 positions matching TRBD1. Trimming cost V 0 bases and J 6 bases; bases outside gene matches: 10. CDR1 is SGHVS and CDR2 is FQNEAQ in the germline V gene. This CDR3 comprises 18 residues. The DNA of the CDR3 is TGTGCCAGCAGCTTAGCGGCCCGACAGGGGACGGTTAATTCACCCCTCCACTTT. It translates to CASSLAARQGTVNSPLHF.

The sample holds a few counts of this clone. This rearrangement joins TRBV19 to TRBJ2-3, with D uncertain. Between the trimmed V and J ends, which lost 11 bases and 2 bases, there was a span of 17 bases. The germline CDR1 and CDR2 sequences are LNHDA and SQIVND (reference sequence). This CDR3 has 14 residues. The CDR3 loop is CASRFRSYTDTQYF. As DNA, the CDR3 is TGTGCCTCACGGTTTCGGAGTTACACAGATACGCAGTATTTT.

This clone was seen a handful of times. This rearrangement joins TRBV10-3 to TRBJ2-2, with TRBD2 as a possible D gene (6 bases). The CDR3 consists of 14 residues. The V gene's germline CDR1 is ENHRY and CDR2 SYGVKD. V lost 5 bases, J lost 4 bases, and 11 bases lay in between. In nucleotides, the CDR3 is TGTGCCATCAGTTTGGGACTGGCCACCGGGGAGCTGTTTTTT. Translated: CAISLGLATGELFF.

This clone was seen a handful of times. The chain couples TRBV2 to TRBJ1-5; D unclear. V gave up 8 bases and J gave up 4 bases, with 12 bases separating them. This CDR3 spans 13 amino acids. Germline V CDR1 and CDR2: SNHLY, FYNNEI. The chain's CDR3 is CASGESRNQPQHF. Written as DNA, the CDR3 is TGTGCCAGCGGGGAGAGTCGGAATCAGCCCCAGCATTTT.

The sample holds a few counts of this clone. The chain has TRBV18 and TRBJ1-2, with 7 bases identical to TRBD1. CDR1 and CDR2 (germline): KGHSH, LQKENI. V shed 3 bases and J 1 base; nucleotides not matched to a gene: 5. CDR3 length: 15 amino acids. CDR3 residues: CASSPTGMNNYGYTF. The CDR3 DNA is TGTGCCAGCTCACCGACAGGGATGAATAACTATGGCTACACCTTC.

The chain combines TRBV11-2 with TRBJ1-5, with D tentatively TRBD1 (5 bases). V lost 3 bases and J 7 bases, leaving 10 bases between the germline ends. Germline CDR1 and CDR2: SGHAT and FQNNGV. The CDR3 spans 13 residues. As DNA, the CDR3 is TGTGCCAGCAGCTTGGAGGGGAGACAGCCCCAGCATTTT. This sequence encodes CASSLEGRQPQHF.